This TCR beta chain was captured by sequencing in a study of shared T cell receptors in the human thymus (dated by TCRdb to about 2021). For context, the study as a whole: The study examined how self-reactive, shared T-cell receptor alpha chains are generated in the human thymus.

Trimming leaves V shorter by 4 bases and J shorter by 4 bases, with the junction holding 8 bases beyond the gene matches. From the cysteine through the phenylalanine, the CDR3 covers 15 amino acids. Only CDR3 DNA remains: 45 bases, in frame from the first base. Looking up the germline V gene yields CDR1 MNHNS and CDR2 SASEGT. To prepare the library, the immunoSEQ multiplex PCR assay was applied. The source is immuneACCESS, and TCRdb retained only in-frame sequences with V and J called. Part of the clones is not carried over; for the studies checked, unresolved V genes explain less than half of this, and the remainder is unexplained. For this sample the table gives hundreds of thousands of clones, of which 70% to 80% were detected only once. Clones ranked in the top ten supply 0.013% of the sample. Only one count was recorded for this clone. The antigen it binds to is not known. Qualities for individual bases were not recorded, and no much larger clone is one base off.

The sample was also reused in another study, on human thymus T cells. In that second paper, the authors write: Immunologically healthy infants undergoing open corrective cardiac surgery for congenital heart defects in Finland were used as donors. Thymus tissue was obtained as surgical resects removed during corrective cardiac surgery. V and J gene segment usage appeared biased in both thymic and peripheral blood repertoires. Highly overlapping thymic TCR repertoires among unrelated individuals were reported in the related research. TCR alpha and beta repertoires from about 8 infant thymus samples and a few related peripheral blood samples were characterized in the study. Donor ages ranged from about 7 to 244 days, and the cohort comprised 5 to 7 male and a couple of female infants. Thymocytes were released mechanically from tissue and stored at -70 °C as pellets of 10-30 million cells. Genomic DNA was extracted from frozen cell pellets with a QIAsymphony instrument. The immunoSEQ multiplex PCR assay was used to amplify the TCRB and TCRAD loci from a standardized amount of quality-controlled genomic DNA. The amplicons covered the V(D)J region and were long enough to include the CDR3 and to identify the V and J genes. The commercial immunoSEQ service was used to sequence amplicons on an Illumina platform. Primer bias and sequencing errors were corrected as previously described, and TCRAD and TCRB definitions were based on the IMGT database. The repertoires were analysed using immunoSEQ Analyzer 3.0 and VDJTools for basic statistics, V/J segment usage, diversity estimates, rarefaction and pairwise overlap. Diversity was estimated using the Chao1, ChaoE, Efron-Thisted, Shannon and inverse Simpson indices, and was also estimated on datasets down-sampled to the size of the smallest sample. Repertoire overlap was assessed by strict matching of CDR3 nucleotide sequence, V gene and J gene, and clustering was done by Jaccard-based multidimensional scaling. On average, approximately 790,000 unique TCRB clonotypes were obtained from thymus samples, compared with 70,000 to 90,000 from blood samples.

Recombination connected TRBV6-1 to TRBJ2-3, with TRBD1 identical over 7 junction bases. What was sequenced was thymocytes. The receptor's source is a boy less than two years old with a congenital heart defect. Donor details come from another sample of the same person, matched by shared clones. The CDR3: CASSGRGRDADTQYF. The sequence in DNA is TGTGCCAGCAGTGGAAGGGGGCGCGATGCAGATACGCAGTATTTT.